A selection of T cell receptor beta chains follows, all from one sample in a study of neurological immune-mediated disorders. TCRdb fed the 5' RACE reads into MiXCR, producing one record per CDR3 protein. The profile covers about 120,000 distinct CDR3 sequences, with about 3.2% appearing a single time and 1% to 1.5% taken by the ten largest. Source material: PBMCs. All receptors derive from a woman younger than 45 with multiple sclerosis. Each CDR3 is given without its conserved first and last residue. Expanded clones get a size class; other rows say once, few or many, or leave the size out.

J gene: TRBJ2-3; clone size: many; V gene: TRBV7-8; CDR3 protein: ASNVRDTDTQY
J gene: TRBJ1-1; clone size: many; V gene: TRBV5-5; CDR3 protein: ASSWAENTEAF
J gene: TRBJ1-1; clone size: many; V gene: TRBV27; CDR3 protein: ACRAGTEAF
J gene: TRBJ2-3; clone size: many; V gene: TRBV19; CDR3 protein: ASSMIRAGGRQDTQY
J gene: TRBJ1-5; clone size: many; V gene: TRBV12-3/TRBV12-4; CDR3 protein: ASSRSSKPQH
J gene: TRBJ2-7; clone size: many; V gene: TRBV19; CDR3 protein: ATGPGTYEQY
J gene: TRBJ2-7; clone size: many; V gene: TRBV6-2/TRBV6-3; CDR3 protein: ASSYWGIDGLEDYEQY
J gene: TRBJ2-7; clone size: many; V gene: TRBV20-1; CDR3 protein: SAKRTSGLSYEQY
J gene: TRBJ2-3; clone size: many; V gene: TRBV20-1; CDR3 protein: SARGTGAGGTDTQY
J gene: TRBJ2-1; clone size: many; V gene: TRBV5-5; CDR3 protein: ASSYVAGPEQF
J gene: TRBJ2-7; clone size: many; V gene: TRBV7-2; CDR3 protein: ASSFGTGNISPYEQY
J gene: TRBJ2-2; clone size: many; V gene: TRBV29-1; CDR3 protein: SVVTSGLTGELF
J gene: TRBJ2-1; clone size: many; V gene: TRBV12-3/TRBV12-4; CDR3 protein: ASSPGSGTQLGFNEQF
J gene: TRBJ2-5; clone size: many; V gene: TRBV25-1; CDR3 protein: ASSEFGQSPQETQY
J gene: TRBJ2-7; clone size: many; V gene: TRBV5-1; CDR3 protein: ASSLGTSGRVYEQY
J gene: TRBJ2-2; clone size: .; V gene: TRBV14; CDR3 protein: ASYRVSTGELF
J gene: TRBJ2-3; clone size: many; V gene: TRBV24-1; CDR3 protein: ATSEVGRDTQY
J gene: TRBJ1-2; clone size: .; V gene: TRBV3-1; CDR3 protein: ASSTLQGMGGYT
J gene: TRBJ1-2; clone size: many; V gene: TRBV20-1; CDR3 protein: SARDLTGGVGGYT
J gene: TRBJ2-1; clone size: few; V gene: TRBV7-2; CDR3 protein: ASSLEGNNEQF
J gene: TRBJ2-1; clone size: many; V gene: TRBV6-5; CDR3 protein: ASSASSGGHNEQF
J gene: TRBJ2-3; clone size: many; V gene: TRBV29-1; CDR3 protein: SVEDSYTDTQY
J gene: TRBJ1-1; clone size: many; V gene: TRBV12-3/TRBV12-4; CDR3 protein: ASKVWTDEAF
J gene: TRBJ2-3; clone size: many; V gene: TRBV15; CDR3 protein: ATREFGSTDTQY
J gene: TRBJ2-3; clone size: .; V gene: TRBV10-1; CDR3 protein: ASSERISTDTQY
J gene: TRBJ2-1; clone size: many; V gene: TRBV7-9; CDR3 protein: ASSSWEGQEYNEQF
J gene: TRBJ2-5; clone size: many; V gene: TRBV29-1; CDR3 protein: SVEETRGTETQY
J gene: TRBJ2-2; clone size: many; V gene: TRBV4-3; CDR3 protein: ASSQVWDSLTGELF
J gene: TRBJ1-1; clone size: many; V gene: TRBV12-3/TRBV12-4; CDR3 protein: ASSLSGEGEAF
J gene: TRBJ2-7; clone size: .; V gene: TRBV20-1; CDR3 protein: SARSVSSYEQY
J gene: TRBJ1-2; clone size: many; V gene: TRBV29-1; CDR3 protein: SVAAGYGYT
J gene: TRBJ1-2; clone size: many; V gene: TRBV5-1; CDR3 protein: ASSRDGVNYGYT
J gene: TRBJ1-6; clone size: many; V gene: TRBV7-9; CDR3 protein: ASSLASSLDSPLH
J gene: TRBJ2-5; clone size: .; V gene: TRBV20-1; CDR3 protein: SARDLPSGETQY
J gene: TRBJ2-1; clone size: many; V gene: TRBV20-1; CDR3 protein: SARSGSGYNEQF
J gene: TRBJ2-7; clone size: many; V gene: TRBV7-9; CDR3 protein: ASSLAPDEQY
J gene: TRBJ2-5; clone size: many; V gene: TRBV15; CDR3 protein: ATSSWDLLTSPETQY
J gene: TRBJ1-1; clone size: many; V gene: TRBV20-1; CDR3 protein: SARGATEAF
J gene: TRBJ2-3; clone size: .; V gene: TRBV13; CDR3 protein: ASSLGGDTQY
J gene: TRBJ1-1; clone size: many; V gene: TRBV29-1; CDR3 protein: SVAPNTEAF
J gene: TRBJ2-3; clone size: few; V gene: TRBV20-1; CDR3 protein: SARERWGTDTQY
J gene: TRBJ2-1; clone size: many; V gene: TRBV7-2; CDR3 protein: ASGSSGGVLF
J gene: TRBJ1-5; clone size: many; V gene: TRBV5-1; CDR3 protein: ASSLGGYSNQPQH
J gene: TRBJ1-5; clone size: many; V gene: TRBV20-1; CDR3 protein: SAMGGHNQPQH